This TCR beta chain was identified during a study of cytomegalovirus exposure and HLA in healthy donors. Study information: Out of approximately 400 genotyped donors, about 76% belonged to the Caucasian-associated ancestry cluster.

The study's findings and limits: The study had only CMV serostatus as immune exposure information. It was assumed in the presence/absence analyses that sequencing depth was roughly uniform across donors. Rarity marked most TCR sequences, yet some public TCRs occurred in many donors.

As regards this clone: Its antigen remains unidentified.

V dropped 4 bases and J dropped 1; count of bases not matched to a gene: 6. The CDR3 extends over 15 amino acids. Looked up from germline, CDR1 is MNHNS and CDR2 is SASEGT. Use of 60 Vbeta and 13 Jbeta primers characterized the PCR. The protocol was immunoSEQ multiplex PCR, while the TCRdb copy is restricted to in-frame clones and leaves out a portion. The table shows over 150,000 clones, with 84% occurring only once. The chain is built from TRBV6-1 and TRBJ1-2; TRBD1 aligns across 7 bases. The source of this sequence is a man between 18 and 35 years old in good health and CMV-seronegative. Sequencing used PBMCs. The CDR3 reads CASSGTGDRNYGYTF. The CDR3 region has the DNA TGTGCCAGCAGTGGAACAGGGGATCGTAACTATGGCTACACCTTC.